This TCR beta chain stems from a study of shared clonotypes between healthy human individuals. Study-wide findings and caveats: Sequencing depth was expected to influence donor clonotype sharing. Sorted-subset sequencing, rarefaction showed, was incomplete despite large depth.

About this clone itself: Its cognate antigen is unknown.

Germline CDR1 reads SGHTA; CDR2 reads FQGNSA. This CDR3 contains 15 residues. V dropped 1 base and J dropped 2 bases, with 8 bases sitting between them. Clones were sequenced by immunoSEQ multiplex PCR, and TCRdb holds only the in-frame ones, with some missing. The sample has 2 million to 2.5 million clones, 93% seen once; the top ten hold under 0.45%. The rearrangement uses TRBV7-2 and TRBJ2-2, with unresolved D. This receptor was taken from a man aged 18 to 29 in good health. Some clones in this sample may be carry-over from other donors' samples. Specimen: naive CD4+ T cells from PBMCs. This sample's subset: CD45RA+ positively selected. DNA for the CDR3: TGTGCCAGCAGCTTAGACCCCCTCAACACCGGGGAGCTGTTTTTT. Translation: CASSLDPLNTGELFF.